These T cell receptor beta chains were read from a single sample in a study of identical twins. TCRdb redid the calling of the 5' RACE reads with MiXCR, one entry per CDR3 protein. This sample yields 500,000 to 650,000 distinct CDR3 sequences, of which around 24% are seen a single time; around 0.5% belongs to the top ten. The sample was also linked to a second study, of yellow fever vaccine responses in identical twins.

Sequences were obtained from CD4+ T cells sorted from blood. The receptors shown here come from a woman aged 18-29 years in good health. Both conserved end residues are part of each CDR3. The order of the fields is clone size, D gene, J gene, V gene, CDR3 protein, CDR3 DNA. The D gene is left open where the match is weak. Clone size, where shown, is once, few, many, or a class for clones that have expanded.

size: few
D: NA
J: TRBJ2-1
V: TRBV4-1
CDR3: CASSQDLGGAYNEQFF
DNA: TGCGCCAGCAGCCAAGATCTGGGGGGCGCTTACAATGAGCAGTTCTTC

size: NA
D: NA
J: TRBJ2-3
V: TRBV5-1
CDR3: CASSSFTGLGADTQYF
DNA: TGCGCCAGCAGCTCGTTCACAGGGTTGGGAGCAGATACGCAGTATTTT

size: NA
D: NA
J: TRBJ1-2
V: TRBV7-9
CDR3: CASSRSQVTYGYTF
DNA: TGTGCCAGCAGCCGATCACAGGTGACCTATGGCTACACCTTC

size: few
D: TRBD2
J: TRBJ2-2
V: TRBV3-1
CDR3: CASSQVSLAGGPKTGELFF
DNA: TGTGCCAGCAGCCAAGTATCTCTAGCGGGAGGGCCGAAGACCGGGGAGCTGTTTTTT

size: few
D: NA
J: TRBJ1-1
V: TRBV3-1
CDR3: CASSQVGRDEAFF
DNA: TGTGCCAGCAGCCAAGTCGGGAGGGATGAAGCTTTCTTT

size: few
D: NA
J: TRBJ1-5
V: TRBV5-1
CDR3: CASSFDGSYSNQPQHF
DNA: TGCGCCAGCAGCTTCGACGGGTCTTATAGCAATCAGCCCCAGCATTTT

size: NA
D: TRBD2
J: TRBJ2-3
V: TRBV7-9
CDR3: CASSFQAGGSTDTQYF
DNA: TGTGCCAGCAGCTTTCAGGCGGGAGGTAGCACAGATACGCAGTATTTT

size: NA
D: TRBD1
J: TRBJ1-6
V: TRBV7-3
CDR3: CASSEGQEAGSPLHF
DNA: TGTGCCAGCAGCGAAGGACAGGAGGCGGGTTCACCCCTCCACTTT

size: NA
D: TRBD2
J: TRBJ2-3
V: TRBV5-3
CDR3: CARSLDGLAGCTDTQYF
DNA: TGTGCCAGAAGCTTGGACGGACTAGCGGGCTGCACAGATACGCAGTATTTT

size: few
D: NA
J: TRBJ2-1
V: TRBV12-5
CDR3: CASGLAQGGKNEQFF
DNA: TGTGCTAGTGGTTTGGCCCAAGGAGGGAAGAATGAGCAGTTCTTC

size: NA
D: NA
J: TRBJ2-7
V: TRBV29-1
CDR3: CSVGGTLSYEQYF
DNA: TGCAGCGTTGGAGGGACTCTTTCCTACGAGCAGTACTTC

size: NA
D: NA
J: TRBJ2-7
V: TRBV20-1
CDR3: CSAPFWDEQYF
DNA: TGCAGTGCCCCATTTTGGGACGAGCAGTACTTC

size: NA
D: NA
J: TRBJ1-2
V: TRBV20-1
CDR3: CSAVTVGYGYTF
DNA: TGCAGTGCCGTGACGGTGGGCTATGGCTACACCTTC

size: NA
D: TRBD2
J: TRBJ2-1
V: TRBV20-1
CDR3: CSARDSVAGLNEQFF
DNA: TGCAGTGCTAGAGATTCCGTAGCGGGCCTCAATGAGCAGTTCTTC

size: few
D: NA
J: TRBJ2-1
V: TRBV5-1
CDR3: CASSLAQTFYNEQFF
DNA: TGCGCCAGCAGCTTGGCACAGACTTTCTACAATGAGCAGTTCTTC

size: few
D: TRBD2
J: TRBJ2-2
V: TRBV7-9
CDR3: CASSSRGGPNTGELFF
DNA: TGTGCCAGCAGCTCCCGGGGGGGCCCGAACACCGGGGAGCTGTTTTTT

size: few
D: NA
J: TRBJ2-1
V: TRBV12-3/TRBV12-4
CDR3: CARPLGPLNNEQFF
DNA: TGTGCCAGACCCTTGGGCCCGCTTAACAATGAGCAGTTCTTC

size: few
D: NA
J: TRBJ2-7
V: TRBV5-1
CDR3: CASSDLLVYEQYF
DNA: TGCGCCAGCAGCGATCTTTTAGTCTACGAGCAGTACTTC

size: few
D: NA
J: TRBJ1-2
V: TRBV12-3/TRBV12-4
CDR3: CASSAGTFYGYTF
DNA: TGTGCCAGCAGTGCTGGGACATTCTATGGCTACACCTTC

size: NA
D: NA
J: TRBJ2-7
V: TRBV27
CDR3: CASSFPGVAVYEQYF
DNA: TGTGCCAGCAGTTTTCCCGGGGTAGCGGTCTACGAGCAGTACTTC

size: few
D: TRBD1
J: TRBJ1-1
V: TRBV5-1
CDR3: CASSPGGPRWDTEAFF
DNA: TGCGCCAGCAGCCCAGGGGGTCCTCGCTGGGACACTGAAGCTTTCTTT

size: NA
D: TRBD2
J: TRBJ2-1
V: TRBV5-5
CDR3: CASSFRLAFESGNEQFF
DNA: TGTGCCAGCAGCTTTCGACTAGCTTTTGAATCGGGCAATGAGCAGTTCTTC

size: NA
D: TRBD2
J: TRBJ2-7
V: TRBV4-1
CDR3: CASSQDPLATYEQYF
DNA: TGCGCCAGCAGCCAAGATCCACTAGCGACCTACGAGCAGTACTTC

size: NA
D: TRBD2
J: TRBJ2-5
V: TRBV12-3/TRBV12-4
CDR3: CASSLGPLAGPQETQYF
DNA: TGTGCCAGCAGTTTAGGCCCCCTAGCGGGACCACAAGAGACCCAGTACTTC

size: few
D: NA
J: TRBJ2-1
V: TRBV5-1
CDR3: CASSIPLGTNYNEQFF
DNA: TGCGCCAGCAGCATACCTTTAGGGACAAACTACAATGAGCAGTTCTTC

size: NA
D: TRBD2
J: TRBJ2-1
V: TRBV4-2
CDR3: CASSPLAGGSSYNEQFF
DNA: TGTGCCAGCAGCCCGCTAGCGGGGGGTAGCTCCTACAATGAGCAGTTCTTC

size: few
D: NA
J: TRBJ1-1
V: TRBV12-3/TRBV12-4
CDR3: CASSLRTGMNTEAFF
DNA: TGTGCCAGCAGTTTGCGAACAGGTATGAACACTGAAGCTTTCTTT

size: few
D: TRBD1
J: TRBJ1-2
V: TRBV5-5
CDR3: CASSTDTGTANYGYTF
DNA: TGTGCCAGCAGCACTGACACCGGGACAGCAAACTATGGCTACACCTTC

size: few
D: NA
J: TRBJ1-6
V: TRBV5-1
CDR3: CASSLEIPLGSPLHF
DNA: TGCGCCAGCAGCTTGGAAATCCCCCTGGGTTCACCCCTCCACTTT

size: NA
D: TRBD1
J: TRBJ2-3
V: TRBV2
CDR3: CASRGTVTDTQYF
DNA: TGTGCCAGCAGGGGGACAGTCACAGATACGCAGTATTTT

size: few
D: TRBD1
J: TRBJ1-2
V: TRBV7-9
CDR3: CASSLLRTGNYGYTF
DNA: TGTGCCAGCAGCTTACTCCGGACAGGGAACTATGGCTACACCTTC

size: few
D: TRBD1
J: TRBJ2-6
V: TRBV24-1
CDR3: CATSDGQASGANVLTF
DNA: TGTGCCACCAGTGATGGACAGGCTTCTGGGGCCAACGTCCTGACTTTC

size: NA
D: TRBD1
J: TRBJ2-3
V: TRBV20-1
CDR3: CSAPRQGYTDTQYF
DNA: TGCAGTGCCCCGAGACAGGGGTACACAGATACGCAGTATTTT

size: NA
D: TRBD2
J: TRBJ2-3
V: TRBV20-1
CDR3: CSAGLTLTDTQYF
DNA: TGCAGTGCGGGACTAACCCTCACAGATACGCAGTATTTT

size: few
D: TRBD1
J: TRBJ1-5
V: TRBV2
CDR3: CATTQTGGNNQPQHF
DNA: TGTGCCACCACCCAGACAGGGGGCAACAATCAGCCCCAGCATTTT

size: few
D: NA
J: TRBJ2-3
V: TRBV20-1
CDR3: CSAREASRGTDTQYF
DNA: TGCAGTGCTAGAGAGGCTAGCCGTGGCACAGATACGCAGTATTTT

size: NA
D: TRBD2
J: TRBJ2-1
V: TRBV20-1
CDR3: CSARFAGEGSEQFF
DNA: TGCAGTGCTAGATTCGCGGGAGAAGGTAGTGAGCAGTTCTTC

size: NA
D: TRBD2
J: TRBJ2-1
V: TRBV6-2/TRBV6-3
CDR3: CASTDGTSWFNEQFF
DNA: TGTGCCAGCACCGACGGGACTAGCTGGTTCAATGAGCAGTTCTTC

size: few
D: NA
J: TRBJ2-7
V: TRBV5-6
CDR3: CASSGDAAGEQYF
DNA: TGTGCCAGCAGCGGGGATGCGGCGGGGGAGCAGTACTTC

size: NA
D: TRBD1
J: TRBJ2-7
V: TRBV28
CDR3: CASRPTQGLPYEQYF
DNA: TGTGCCAGCAGACCGACACAGGGGTTGCCCTACGAGCAGTACTTC

size: NA
D: NA
J: TRBJ2-3
V: TRBV6-5
CDR3: CASSYSPQGSADTQYF
DNA: TGTGCCAGCAGTTACTCCCCCCAGGGGAGCGCAGATACGCAGTATTTT

size: many
D: NA
J: TRBJ1-1
V: TRBV12-3/TRBV12-4
CDR3: CASSFHTEAFF
DNA: TGTGCCAGCAGCTTCCACACTGAAGCTTTCTTT

size: few
D: NA
J: TRBJ2-7
V: TRBV27
CDR3: CASSLARPILRSYEQYF
DNA: TGTGCCAGCAGTTTAGCCCGACCAATTCTTCGGAGCTACGAGCAGTACTTC

size: NA
D: TRBD2
J: TRBJ2-1
V: TRBV20-1
CDR3: CSARSVPSSVAAGTSYNEQFF
DNA: TGCAGTGCTAGGTCCGTCCCGTCGTCAGTCGCAGCGGGGACGTCCTACAATGAGCAGTTCTTC

size: few
D: NA
J: TRBJ1-6
V: TRBV12-3/TRBV12-4
CDR3: CASSTSRVSSPLHF
DNA: TGTGCCAGCAGCACCTCCAGGGTATCTTCACCCCTCCACTTT

size: few
D: NA
J: TRBJ1-1
V: TRBV6-6
CDR3: CASKRGVNTEAFF
DNA: TGTGCCTCAAAAAGAGGGGTGAACACTGAAGCTTTCTTT

size: NA
D: NA
J: TRBJ2-4
V: TRBV12-3/TRBV12-4
CDR3: CASSLGGSDIQYF
DNA: TGTGCCAGCAGTTTAGGGGGTAGTGACATTCAGTACTTC

size: NA
D: NA
J: TRBJ2-4
V: TRBV24-1
CDR3: CATSDIRHGKNIQYF
DNA: TGTGCCACCAGTGATATACGGCATGGGAAAAACATTCAGTACTTC

size: NA
D: TRBD2
J: TRBJ2-7
V: TRBV5-1
CDR3: CASSFTSGRHYEQYF
DNA: TGCGCCAGCAGCTTCACTAGCGGAAGACACTACGAGCAGTACTTC

size: NA
D: NA
J: TRBJ1-4
V: TRBV20-1
CDR3: CSAMGFGREKLFF
DNA: TGCAGTGCCATGGGATTCGGACGTGAAAAACTGTTTTTT

size: NA
D: TRBD2
J: TRBJ2-5
V: TRBV20-1
CDR3: CSASPIAGGPGETQYF
DNA: TGCAGTGCTAGCCCAATAGCGGGAGGGCCTGGAGAGACCCAGTACTTC

size: few
D: NA
J: TRBJ1-2
V: TRBV20-1
CDR3: CSARLAPGHGGYTF
DNA: TGCAGTGCTAGACTGGCCCCGGGACACGGGGGCTACACCTTC

size: NA
D: NA
J: TRBJ2-1
V: TRBV5-1
CDR3: CASSLASKSGEQFF
DNA: TGCGCCAGCAGCTTGGCCAGTAAGTCTGGAGAGCAGTTCTTC

size: NA
D: NA
J: TRBJ2-5
V: TRBV4-1
CDR3: CASSQHEETQYF
DNA: TGCGCCAGCAGCCAACACGAAGAGACCCAGTACTTC